This T cell receptor (beta chain) was recovered during a study of Ad26.COV2.S vaccination and SARS-CoV-2 variants. This CDR3 is 17 amino acids long. Trimming removed 6 bases from V and 0 bases from J; junction bases left unmatched: 11. In germline, CDR1 is SQVTM, CDR2 ANQGSEA. The treatment denotes: roughly 18 received Ad26.COV2.S at low or high dose, single or two shots; about 5 received placebo; per-sample allocation not given. Sampling took place 63 days after the first vaccine or placebo injection. Here immunoSEQ multiplex PCR was the method, and the copy in TCRdb shows in-frame clones only, minus some. The data show some 450,000 clones, less than 95% seen once.

This sample comprised peripheral blood, obtained in a trial of Ad26.COV2.S vaccine versus placebo. The source is a person between 18 and 59 years old who received the Ad26.COV2.S COVID-19 vaccine or a placebo. The rearrangement uses TRBV29-1 and TRBJ2-6; TRBD1 agrees at 7 bases. CDR3 protein: CSVQTPTGSSGANVLTF. The CDR3 nucleotides are TGCAGCGTCCAAACGCCGACAGGGAGCTCTGGGGCCAACGTCCTGACTTTC.